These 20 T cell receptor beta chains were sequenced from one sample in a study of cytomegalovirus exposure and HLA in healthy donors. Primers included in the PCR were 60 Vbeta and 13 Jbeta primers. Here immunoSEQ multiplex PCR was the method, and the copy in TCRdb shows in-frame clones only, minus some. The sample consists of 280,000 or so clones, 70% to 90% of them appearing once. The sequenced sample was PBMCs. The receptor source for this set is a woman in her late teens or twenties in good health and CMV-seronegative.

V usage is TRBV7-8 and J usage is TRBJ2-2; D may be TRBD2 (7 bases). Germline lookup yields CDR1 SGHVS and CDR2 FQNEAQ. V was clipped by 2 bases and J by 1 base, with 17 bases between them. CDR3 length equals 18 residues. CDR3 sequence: CASSLPQGGVLNTGELFF. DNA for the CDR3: TGTGCCAGCAGCTTACCCCAAGGGGGGGTTTTGAACACCGGGGAGCTGTTTTTT.

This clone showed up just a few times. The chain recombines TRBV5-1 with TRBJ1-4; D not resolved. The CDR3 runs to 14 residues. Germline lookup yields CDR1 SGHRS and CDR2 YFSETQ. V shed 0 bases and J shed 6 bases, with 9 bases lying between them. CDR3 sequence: CASSLDNGDEKLFF. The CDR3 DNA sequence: TGCGCCAGCAGCTTGGATAACGGGGATGAAAAACTGTTTTTT.

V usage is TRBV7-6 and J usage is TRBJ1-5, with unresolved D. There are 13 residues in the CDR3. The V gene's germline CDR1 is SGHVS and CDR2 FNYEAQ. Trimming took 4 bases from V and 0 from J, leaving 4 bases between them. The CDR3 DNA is TGTGCCAGCAGCTCACATAGCAATCAGCCCCAGCATTTT. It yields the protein CASSSHSNQPQHF.

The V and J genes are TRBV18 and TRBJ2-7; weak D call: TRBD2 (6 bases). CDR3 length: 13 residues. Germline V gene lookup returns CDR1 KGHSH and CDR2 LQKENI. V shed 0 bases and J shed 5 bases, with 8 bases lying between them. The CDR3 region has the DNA TGTGCCAGCTCACCACCGCCTAGCGACGAGCAGTACTTC. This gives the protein CASSPPPSDEQYF.

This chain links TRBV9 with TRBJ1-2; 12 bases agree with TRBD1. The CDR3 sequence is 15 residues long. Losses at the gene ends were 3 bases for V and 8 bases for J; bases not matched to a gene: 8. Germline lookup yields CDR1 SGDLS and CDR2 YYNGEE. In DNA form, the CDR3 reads TGTGCCAGCAGCGGCGGGACAGGGGGCTTGGGGGGCTACACCTTC. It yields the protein CASSGGTGGLGGYTF.

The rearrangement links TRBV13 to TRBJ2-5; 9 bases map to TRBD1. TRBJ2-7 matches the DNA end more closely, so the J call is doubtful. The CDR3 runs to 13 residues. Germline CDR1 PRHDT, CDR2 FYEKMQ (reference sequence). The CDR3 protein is CASGTGRTYEQYF. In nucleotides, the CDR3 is TGTGCCAGTGGGACAGGGAGAACCTACGAGCAGTACTTC.

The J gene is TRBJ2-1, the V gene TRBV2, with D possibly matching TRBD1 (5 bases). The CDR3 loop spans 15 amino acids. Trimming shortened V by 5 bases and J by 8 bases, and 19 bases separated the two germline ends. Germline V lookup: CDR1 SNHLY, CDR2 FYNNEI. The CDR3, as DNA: TGTGCCAGCAGTATAGACAGTTGGTTTACCGATGAGCAGTTCTTC. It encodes CASSIDSWFTDEQFF.

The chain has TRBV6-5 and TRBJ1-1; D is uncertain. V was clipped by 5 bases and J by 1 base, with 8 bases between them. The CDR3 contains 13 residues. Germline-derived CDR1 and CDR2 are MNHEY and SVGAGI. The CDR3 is CASSMSENTEAFF. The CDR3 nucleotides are TGTGCCAGCAGTATGTCAGAGAACACTGAAGCTTTCTTT.

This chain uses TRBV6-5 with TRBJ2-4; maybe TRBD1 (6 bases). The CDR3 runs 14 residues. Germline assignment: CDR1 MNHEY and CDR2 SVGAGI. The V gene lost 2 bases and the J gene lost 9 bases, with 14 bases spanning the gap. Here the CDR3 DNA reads TGTGCCAGCAGTTACAACAGGGCAAGTGGCATTCAGTACTTC. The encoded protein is CASSYNRASGIQYF.

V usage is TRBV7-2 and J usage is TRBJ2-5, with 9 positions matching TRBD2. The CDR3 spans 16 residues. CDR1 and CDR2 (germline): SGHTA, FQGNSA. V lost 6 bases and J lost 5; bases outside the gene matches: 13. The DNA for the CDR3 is TGTGCCAGCAGACACCGCGGGGGGGCCCCGTGGGAGACCCAGTACTTC. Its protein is CASRHRGGAPWETQYF.

DNA of the CDR3: TGTGCTAGTGGTTTGACAGGGTATGGGGCCAACGTCCTGACTTTC. It yields the protein CASGLTGYGANVLTF. The J gene is TRBJ2-6, the V gene TRBV12-5, with D perhaps TRBD1 (6 bases). The CDR3 has 15 residues. The germline V gene encodes CDR1 LGHNT and CDR2 FRNRAP. Deletions cut 2 bases from V and 3 bases from J, with 8 bases between.

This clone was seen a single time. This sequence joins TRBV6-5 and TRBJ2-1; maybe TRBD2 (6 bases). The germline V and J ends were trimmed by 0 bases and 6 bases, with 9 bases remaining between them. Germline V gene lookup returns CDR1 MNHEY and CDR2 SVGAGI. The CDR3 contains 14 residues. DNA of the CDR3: TGTGCCAGCAGTTACTCCCCCGGGAGCAATGAGCAGTTCTTC. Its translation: CASSYSPGSNEQFF.

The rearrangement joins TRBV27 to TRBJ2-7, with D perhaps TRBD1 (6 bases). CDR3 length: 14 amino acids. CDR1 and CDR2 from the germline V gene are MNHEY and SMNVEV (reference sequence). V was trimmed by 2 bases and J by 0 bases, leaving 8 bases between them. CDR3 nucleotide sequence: TGTGCCAGCAGTTTAGACAGGTTCTCCTACGAGCAGTACTTC. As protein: CASSLDRFSYEQYF.

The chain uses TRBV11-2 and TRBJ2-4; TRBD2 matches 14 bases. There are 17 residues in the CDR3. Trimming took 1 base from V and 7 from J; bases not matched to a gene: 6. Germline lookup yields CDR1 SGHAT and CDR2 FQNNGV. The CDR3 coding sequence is TGTGCCAGCAGCTTAGCGGGACTAGCGGGGGCGGGGAACATTCAGTACTTC. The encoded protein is CASSLAGLAGAGNIQYF.

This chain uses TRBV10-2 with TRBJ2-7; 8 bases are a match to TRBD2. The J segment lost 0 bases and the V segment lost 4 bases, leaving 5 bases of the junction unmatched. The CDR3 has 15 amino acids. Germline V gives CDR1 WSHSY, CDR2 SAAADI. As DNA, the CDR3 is TGCGCCAGCAGTGGGCTAGCGGGTAGCTCCTACGAGCAGTACTTC. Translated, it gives CASSGLAGSSYEQYF.

The CDR3 DNA reads TGTGCCAGCAGTAACACAGGGGTGGTAGGGTATGGCTACACCTTC. This encodes CASSNTGVVGYGYTF. This chain joins TRBV2 and TRBJ1-2, with 7 bases identical to TRBD1. From germline, CDR1 is SNHLY and CDR2 FYNNEI. The ends lost 5 bases at V and 5 bases at J; junction bases unmatched: 11. CDR3 size: 15 residues.

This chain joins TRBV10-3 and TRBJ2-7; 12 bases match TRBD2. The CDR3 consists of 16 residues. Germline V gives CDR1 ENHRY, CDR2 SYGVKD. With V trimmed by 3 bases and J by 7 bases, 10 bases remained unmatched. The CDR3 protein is CAISEGLAGGLREQYF. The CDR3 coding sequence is TGTGCCATCAGTGAAGGGCTAGCGGGGGGGCTTCGGGAGCAGTACTTC.

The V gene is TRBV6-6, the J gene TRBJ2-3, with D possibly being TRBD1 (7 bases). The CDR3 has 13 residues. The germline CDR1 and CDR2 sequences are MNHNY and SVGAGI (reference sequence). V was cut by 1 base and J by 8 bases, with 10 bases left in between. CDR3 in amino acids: CASSYFQGGTQYF. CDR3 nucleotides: TGTGCCAGCAGTTACTTTCAGGGGGGTACGCAGTATTTT.

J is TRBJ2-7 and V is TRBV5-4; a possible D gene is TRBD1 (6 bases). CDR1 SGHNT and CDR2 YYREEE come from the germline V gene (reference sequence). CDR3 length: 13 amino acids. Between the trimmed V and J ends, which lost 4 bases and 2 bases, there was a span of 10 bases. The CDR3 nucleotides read TGTGCCAGCAGCCGTCAGGGGCCCTACGAGCAGTACTTC. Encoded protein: CASSRQGPYEQYF.

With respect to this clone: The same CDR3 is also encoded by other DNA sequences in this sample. For the CDR3, the DNA is TGTGCCAGCAGTGAAGCGCGCAGGGGGTATTCACCCCTCCACTTT. This codes for CASSEARRGYSPLHF. The rearrangement joins TRBV2 to TRBJ1-6, with 7 bases identical to TRBD1. The germline gives CDR1 SNHLY, CDR2 FYNNEI. The V gene end was trimmed by 0 bases and the J gene end by 8 bases; junction bases not matched to a gene: 4. The CDR3 runs 15 residues. Full variable domain (remainder filled in from reference TRBV2 and TRBJ1-6): EPEVTQTPSHQVTQMGQEVILRCVPISNHLYFYWYRQILGQKVEFLVSFYNNEISEKSEIFDDQFSVERPDGSNFTLKIRSTKLEDSAMYFCASSEARRGYSPLHFGNGTRLTVT.